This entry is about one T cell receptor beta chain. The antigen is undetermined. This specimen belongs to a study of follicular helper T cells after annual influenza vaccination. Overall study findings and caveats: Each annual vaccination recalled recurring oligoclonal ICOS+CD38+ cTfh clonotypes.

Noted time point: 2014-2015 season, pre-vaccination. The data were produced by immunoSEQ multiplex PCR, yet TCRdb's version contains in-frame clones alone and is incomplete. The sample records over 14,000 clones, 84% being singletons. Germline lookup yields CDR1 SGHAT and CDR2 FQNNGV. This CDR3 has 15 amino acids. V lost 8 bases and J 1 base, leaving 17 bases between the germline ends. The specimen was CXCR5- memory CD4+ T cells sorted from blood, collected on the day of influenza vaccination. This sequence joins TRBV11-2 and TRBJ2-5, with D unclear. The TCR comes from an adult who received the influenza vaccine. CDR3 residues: CASSPGRTIQETQYF. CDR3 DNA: TGTGCCAGCTCCCCGGGCCGGACGATCCAAGAGACCCAGTACTTC.